This note documents a single T cell receptor beta chain sequence. Its antigen is unidentified. The data stem from a study of cytomegalovirus exposure and HLA in healthy donors. Study-wide results and limits: Researchers counted around 150 TCR beta chains as cytomegalovirus-associated.

The PCR employed 60 Vbeta primers together with 13 Jbeta primers. TCRdb keeps only in-frame clones here, not all; method: immunoSEQ multiplex PCR. The sample contains approximately 300,000 clones, 75% to 90% of which appear only once. V lost 0 bases, J lost 6 bases, and 8 bases stayed unmatched. Looked up from germline, CDR1 is SGDLS and CDR2 is YYNGEE. This CDR3 contains 16 residues. This chain uses TRBV9 with TRBJ2-3; TRBD2 matches 9 bases. The sequence was obtained from a girl aged 2-15 years in good health and CMV-seronegative. Sequenced material: PBMCs. CDR3 sequence: CASSVGGGAPGDTQYF. Here the CDR3 DNA reads TGTGCCAGCAGCGTAGGCGGGGGGGCCCCCGGGGATACGCAGTATTTT. The full variable domain, rest sourced from reference TRBV9 and TRBJ2-3, is DSGVTQTPKHLITATGQRVTLRCSPRSGDLSVYWYQQSLDQGLQFLIQYYNGEERAKGNILERFSAQQFPDLHSELNLSSLELGDSALYFCASSVGGGAPGDTQYFGPGTRLTVL.